Below, 10 T cell receptor beta chains from the same sample are listed, as sequenced in a study of blood T cells in healthy people across ages. The use of a sample-barcoded 5' primer and a J-beta primer mix characterized a second PCR of roughly 7 to 11 cycles. TCRdb re-analysed the 5' RACE reads in MiXCR, keeping a single row per CDR3 protein. This repertoire shows approximately 1,700,000 distinct CDR3 sequences, about two fifths found once; its top ten account for under 25%. Sequencing was carried out using blood. These receptors were collected from a human donor in good health.

The chain carries TRBV20-1 and TRBJ2-7; D perhaps matches TRBD2 (6 bases). Trimming took off 6 bases at V and 1 base at J, with 22 bases between the two ends. CDR1 is DFQATT, CDR2 SNEGSKA, per germline (reference sequence). The CDR3 runs 16 residues. Here the CDR3 DNA reads TGCAGTGCGGGACCCGGGACTGCCGCTTTATCCTACGAGCAGTACTTC. This gives the protein CSAGPGTAALSYEQYF.

This clonotype has at least ten counts. The chain carries TRBV28 and TRBJ2-3; TRBD1 aligns across 9 bases. With V trimmed by 2 bases and J by 5 bases, 8 bases remained unmatched. The germline V gene has CDR1 MDHEN and CDR2 SYDVKM. The CDR3 loop spans 16 amino acids. This CDR3 is CASSLGVQGALDTQYF. Written as DNA, the CDR3 is TGTGCCAGCAGTTTAGGTGTACAGGGGGCTCTAGATACGCAGTATTTT.

In this sample, this clonotype turned up a few times. V gene TRBV29-1 combines with J gene TRBJ1-2; 7 bases agree with TRBD1. This CDR3 has 13 residues. J was trimmed by 3 bases and V by 3 bases; bases with no gene match: 4. Germline CDR1 is SQVTM and CDR2 is ANQGSEA. The CDR3 loop is CSVDRGWDYGYTF. As DNA, the CDR3 is TGCAGCGTTGACAGGGGGTGGGACTATGGCTACACCTTC.

The CDR3 nucleotides read TGTGCCAGCAGCACCCACTCTGTGGCGGGGGGATCCATAGAGACCCAGTACTTC. It specifies CASSTHSVAGGSIETQYF. The chain links TRBV5-8 to TRBJ2-5; 8 bases are a match to TRBD2. Germline V gives CDR1 SGHTS, CDR2 YDEGEE. The CDR3 has 18 amino acids. The V and J ends lost 4 bases and 4 bases, in that order; junction bases with no gene match: 18. Supplemented by reference TRBV5-8 and TRBJ2-5, the full variable domain reads EAGVTQSPTHLIKTRGQQATLRCSPISGHTSVYWYQQALGLGLQFLLWYDEGEERNRGNFPPRFSGRQFPNYSSELNVNALELEDSALYLCASSTHSVAGGSIETQYFGPGTRLLVL.

The J gene is TRBJ2-1, the V gene TRBV6-5; either TRBD1 or TRBD2 may fit D (5 bases each). V was pared by 0 bases and J by 12 bases, with 12 bases between. Germline lookup yields CDR1 MNHEY and CDR2 SVGAGI. The CDR3 contains 13 residues. In DNA, the CDR3 is TGTGCCAGCAGTTACTCGGAGGCGCAGGGGCAGTTCTTC. Its protein is CASSYSEAQGQFF.

J is TRBJ2-5 and V is TRBV24-1, with D possibly matching TRBD1 (6 bases). The CDR3 sequence is 11 residues long. V lost 4 bases, J lost 11 bases, and 10 bases lay in between. From germline, CDR1 is KGHDR and CDR2 SFDVKD. The CDR3 DNA reads TGTGCCACCAGTGACCCTACAGGGCAGTACTTC. Protein product: CATSDPTGQYF.

This clonotype appeared a single time. The chain joins TRBV20-1 to TRBJ2-1, with D perhaps TRBD2 (6 bases). The CDR3 is 15 residues long. V lost 5 bases and J 3 bases, leaving 17 bases between the germline ends. The germline V gene has CDR1 DFQATT and CDR2 SNEGSKA (reference sequence). The CDR3 loop is CSAPPLALLYNEQFF. As DNA, the CDR3 is TGCAGTGCTCCCCCACTAGCCCTACTCTACAATGAGCAGTTCTTC.

The CDR3 sequence is CASSLAEASIYF. CDR3 bases: TGTGCCAGCAGTTTAGCGGAAGCTTCCATATATTTT. The V and J genes are TRBV12-3 or TRBV12-4 and TRBJ1-3, with D unclear. The CDR3 totals 12 residues. V lost 0 bases, J lost 11 bases, and 8 bases lay in between.

There are a few counts of this clonotype. This chain connects TRBV28 to TRBJ2-7; tentatively, D is TRBD1 (6 bases). Germline CDR1 reads MDHEN; CDR2 reads SYDVKM. V lost 6 bases to trimming and J lost 5 bases, with 17 bases between them. The CDR3 runs to 14 residues. In nucleotides, the CDR3 is TGTGCCAGCAGCAACAACTACAGGGACCACGAGCAGTACTTC. It codes for CASSNNYRDHEQYF.

The chain recombines TRBV7-2 with TRBJ2-3; tentative D call: TRBD1 (5 bases). The V end lost 2 bases, the J end lost 4 bases, and 10 bases lay between the germline ends. This CDR3 contains 14 residues. The germline CDR1 and CDR2 sequences are SGHTA and FQGNSA. This CDR3 is CASSLLQGSDTQYF. In nucleotides, the CDR3 is TGTGCCAGCAGCTTATTGCAGGGTTCAGATACGCAGTATTTT.